This T cell receptor beta chain originates from a study of blood T cell repertoires in COVID-19. Whole-study context: The origin of the acute and convalescent COVID-19 samples was the United States, Italy and Spain.

Original handling: Researchers report that nucleated cell counts were estimated from reference gene primer amplification. Measured with immunoSEQ multiplex PCR; TCRdb has only the in-frame clones, and not every one. V, J and clone size are taken as reported in that table, and D and trimming were inferred from the DNA itself. The profile covers some 460,000 clones, with around 89% appearing a single time and roughly 4% taken by the ten largest. Germline CDR1 reads SEHNR; CDR2 reads FQNEAQ (reference sequence). The V end lost 5 bases, the J end lost 9 bases, and 11 bases lay between the germline ends. This CDR3 region has 12 residues.

The sequencing input was peripheral blood. The V gene is TRBV7-9, the J gene TRBJ2-1, with D unclear. The sequence derives from a woman in her thirties with acute or convalescent COVID-19. The CDR3 nucleotides read TGTGCCAGCAGCCCTAGGCTTGGTGAGCAGTTCTTC. Protein sequence: CASSPRLGEQFF.